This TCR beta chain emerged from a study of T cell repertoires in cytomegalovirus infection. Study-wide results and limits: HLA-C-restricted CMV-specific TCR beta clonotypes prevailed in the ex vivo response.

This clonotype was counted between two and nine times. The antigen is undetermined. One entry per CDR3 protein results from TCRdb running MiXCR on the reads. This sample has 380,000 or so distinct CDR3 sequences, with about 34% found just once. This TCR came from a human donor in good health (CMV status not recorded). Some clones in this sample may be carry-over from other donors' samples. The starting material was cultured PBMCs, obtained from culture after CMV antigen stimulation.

CDR3 in DNA: TGCAGTGCTAGAGTGGTAGGGCCTCGCTACGAGCAGTACTTC. This encodes CSARVVGPRYEQYF. J is TRBJ2-7 and V is TRBV20-1, with D hard to call. The CDR3 runs to 14 residues. The V gene's germline CDR1 is DFQATT and CDR2 SNEGSKA (reference sequence). Deletions cut 1 base from V and 3 bases from J, with 13 bases between.